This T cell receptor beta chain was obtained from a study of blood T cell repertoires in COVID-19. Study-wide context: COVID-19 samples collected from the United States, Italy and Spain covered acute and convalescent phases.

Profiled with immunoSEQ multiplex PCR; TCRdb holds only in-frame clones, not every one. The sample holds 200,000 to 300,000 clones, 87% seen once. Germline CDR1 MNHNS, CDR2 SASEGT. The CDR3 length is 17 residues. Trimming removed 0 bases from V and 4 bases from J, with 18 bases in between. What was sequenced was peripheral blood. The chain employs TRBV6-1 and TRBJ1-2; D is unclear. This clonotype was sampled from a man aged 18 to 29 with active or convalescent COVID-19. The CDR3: CASSEAGGLRFAYGYTF. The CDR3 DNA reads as TGTGCCAGCAGTGAAGCTGGCGGACTGAGATTCGCCTATGGCTACACCTTC.